One and the same sample provided the 5 T cell receptor beta chains below, sequenced in a study of T-cell reconstitution after alpha-beta-depleted transplantation in children. Preparation of the TCRbeta library was carried out with unique molecular identifiers. TCRdb redid the calling of the PCR reads with MiXCR, one entry per CDR3 protein. This sample yields fewer than 500,000 distinct CDR3 sequences, of which about 40% are seen a single time; around 29% belongs to the top ten. The sample in question was PBMCs, obtained before TCRalphabeta/CD19-depleted stem cell transplant. The receptors originated from a girl aged 2 to 9 with aplastic anemia, due to receive a stem cell transplant.

A few counts support this clonotype. The V gene is TRBV12-3 or TRBV12-4, the J gene TRBJ2-3; 7 nucleotides match TRBD1. J was trimmed by 6 bases and V by 7 bases; bases with no gene match: 10. The CDR3 contains 14 residues. CDR3 residues: CASTPQGSGDTQYF. The CDR3 DNA reads as TGTGCCAGCACCCCACAGGGGAGTGGGGATACGCAGTATTTT.

This clonotype was found many times. V is TRBV18 and J is TRBJ2-7, with D maybe TRBD2 (6 bases). CDR1 is KGHSH and CDR2 is LQKENI in the germline V gene. Trimming took off 2 bases at V and 0 bases at J, with 17 bases between the two ends. The CDR3 totals 17 residues. CDR3 DNA sequence: TGTGCCAGCTCACCAAGAGGGGTGGGGGGAAGCTCCTACGAGCAGTACTTC. Translating gives CASSPRGVGGSSYEQYF.

This rearrangement joins TRBV29-1 to TRBJ1-1, with 11 bases fitting TRBD1. The CDR3 has 13 residues. V gave up 4 bases and J gave up 4 bases; unmatched junction bases: 2. Looked up from germline, CDR1 is SQVTM and CDR2 is ANQGSEA. The CDR3, as DNA: TGCAGCGTTGGGGACAGGGGGGCCACTGAAGCTTTCTTT. This encodes CSVGDRGATEAFF.

CDR3 DNA sequence: TGTGCCAGCAGTTACTATCGGACAGGGGCCCACGAGCAGTACTTC. Translating it yields CASSYYRTGAHEQYF. This chain links TRBV6-2 or TRBV6-3 with TRBJ2-7, with 9 bases lining up with TRBD1. The germline V gene encodes CDR1 MNHEY and CDR2 SVGEGT. V lost 1 base to trimming and J lost 5 bases; unmatched junction nucleotides: 6. The CDR3 is 15 residues long.

The genes are TRBV10-2 and TRBJ2-7, with a tentative D call TRBD2 (6 bases). Germline CDR1 and CDR2: WSHSY and SAAADI. There are 16 residues in the CDR3. Trimming stripped 0 bases from V and 3 bases from J, with 15 bases between. Here the CDR3 reads CASSESSGPTFYEQYF. As DNA, the CDR3 is TGCGCCAGCAGTGAGTCCAGCGGGCCCACATTCTACGAGCAGTACTTC.